This T cell receptor (beta chain) was sequenced in a study of regulatory T cells in long-lasting Graves disease. Study at large: More than 5 years of antithyroid drugs with positive TSH receptor antibodies defined persistent Graves' disease. Study-level findings and limits: Patients with persistent disease showed a bias toward TRBV28, TRBJ1-2 and TRBJ2-5. Between persistent patients, more than 2,500 public clonotypes were shared, exceeding the 900 to 1,000 shared between new patients.

HTBI primers from iRepertoire and Arm-PCR of CDR3 regions yielded the TCR beta libraries. TCRdb reanalysed the multiplex PCR reads using MiXCR and keeps one entry per CDR3 protein. The table includes around 510,000 distinct CDR3 sequences, less than 25% detected once. Ten or more counts support this clonotype. Its target is unknown. Time point noted: persistent/refractory GD, antithyroid drugs over 5 years with positive TRAb. PBMC RNA served as the TCR library source. The germline V gene has CDR1 SGHRS and CDR2 YFSETQ. This CDR3 spans 15 amino acids. The V and J ends lost 0 bases and 0 bases respectively, with 7 bases between them.

The source was peripheral blood mononuclear cells (PBMCs), collected when the disease was refractory, from a patient treated with antithyroid drugs. The sequence derives from a female donor with Graves disease. The rearrangement links TRBV5-1 to TRBJ1-5, with a possible D match to TRBD1 (5 bases). Here the CDR3 DNA reads TGCGCCAGCAGCTTGGCAGGGAATAGCAATCAGCCCCAGCATTTT. This codes for CASSLAGNSNQPQHF.